This T cell receptor (beta chain) was found in a study of cytomegalovirus exposure and HLA in healthy donors. In this sample, this clone turned up a few times. The PCR contained 60 Vbeta and 13 Jbeta primers. Clones were read by immunoSEQ multiplex PCR, and TCRdb kept only the in-frame ones, dropping some. Among 90,000 or so clones listed, just under 70% were seen once. Sequenced material: PBMCs. This TCR came from a man between 45 and 60 years old in good health and CMV-seronegative.

The CDR3 reads CASSRKGLDYNEQFF. CDR3 bases: TGTGCCAGCAGCCGGAAGGGACTAGACTACAATGAGCAGTTCTTC. The genes are TRBV5-8 and TRBJ2-1; TRBD2 matches 8 bases. The CDR3 loop spans 15 amino acids. CDR1 and CDR2 from the germline V gene are SGHTS and YDEGEE. J gave up 3 bases and V 4 bases, and 6 bases lay outside the gene matches.